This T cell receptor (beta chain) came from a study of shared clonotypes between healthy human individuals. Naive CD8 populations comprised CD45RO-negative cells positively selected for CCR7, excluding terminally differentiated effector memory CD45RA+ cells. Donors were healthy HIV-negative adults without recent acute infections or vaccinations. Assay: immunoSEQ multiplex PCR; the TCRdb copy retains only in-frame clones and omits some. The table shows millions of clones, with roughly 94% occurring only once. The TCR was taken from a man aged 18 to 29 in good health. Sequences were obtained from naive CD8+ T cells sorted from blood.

CDR3 in DNA: TGTGCCAGCAGTGATGACCCCCGGGGACAGGGGGCTGGTGGGGCCAACGTCCTGACTTTC. Residues: CASSDDPRGQGAGGANVLTF. The chain is built from TRBV2 and TRBJ2-6, with 12 bases aligning to TRBD1. V dropped 3 bases and J dropped 3; count of bases not matched to a gene: 12. The CDR3 is made up of 20 amino acids. Germline CDR1 SNHLY, CDR2 FYNNEI. The entire variable domain, with the rest obtained from reference TRBV2 and TRBJ2-6, is as follows: EPEVTQTPSHQVTQMGQEVILRCVPISNHLYFYWYRQILGQKVEFLVSFYNNEISEKSEIFDDQFSVERPDGSNFTLKIRSTKLEDSAMYFCASSDDPRGQGAGGANVLTFGAGSRLTVL.